This note documents a single T cell receptor (beta chain) sequence. Germline V gene data show CDR1 as SGHTA and CDR2 as FQGNSA. Trimming cost V 5 bases and J 0 bases, with 10 bases left between them. The CDR3 is 14 residues long. The data originate from a study of T cells in Graves' hyperthyroidism and ophthalmopathy. The CDR3 regions of TCR beta were amplified from RNA transcripts. Researchers ran a first-round RT-PCR on the TCR CDR3 using the HTBI primer set. TCRdb re-called the multiplex PCR reads with MiXCR, one entry per CDR3 protein. This table holds roughly 800,000 distinct CDR3 sequences, roughly 37% found once.

The chain employs TRBV7-2 and TRBJ1-2, with a tentative D call TRBD1 (6 bases). The sample taken for sequencing was blood. The sequence derives from a man in his late teens or twenties with Graves' hyperthyroidism. The CDR3 loop is CASSPDRPNYGYTF. The CDR3 nucleotides read TGTGCCAGCAGCCCGGACAGACCTAACTATGGCTACACCTTC.